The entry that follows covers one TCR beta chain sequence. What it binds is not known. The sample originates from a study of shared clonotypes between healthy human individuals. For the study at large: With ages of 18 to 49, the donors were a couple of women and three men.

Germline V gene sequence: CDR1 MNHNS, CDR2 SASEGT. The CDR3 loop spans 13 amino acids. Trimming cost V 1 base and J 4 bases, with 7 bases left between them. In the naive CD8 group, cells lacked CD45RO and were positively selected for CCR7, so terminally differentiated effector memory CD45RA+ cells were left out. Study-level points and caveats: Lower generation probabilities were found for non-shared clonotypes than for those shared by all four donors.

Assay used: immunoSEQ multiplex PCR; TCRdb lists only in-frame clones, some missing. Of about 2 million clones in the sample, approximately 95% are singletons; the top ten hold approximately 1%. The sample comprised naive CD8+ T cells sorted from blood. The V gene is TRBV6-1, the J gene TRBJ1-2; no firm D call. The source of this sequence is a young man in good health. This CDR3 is CASSEGASYGYTF. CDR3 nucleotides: TGTGCCAGCAGTGAAGGCGCCAGCTATGGCTACACCTTC.